This T cell receptor (beta chain) was sequenced for a study of beta chain features in type 1 diabetes. V gave up 7 bases and J gave up 3 bases; unmatched junction bases: 5. The CDR3 has 14 amino acids. Per germline, CDR1 SEHNR and CDR2 FQNEAQ (reference sequence). This clone has only a few counts. Its antigen is unidentified. Expressed TCRB transcripts were sequenced after all isolated RNA was converted to cDNA. Naive, central memory and regulatory T cell samples averaged around 3.9 million reads. Using immunoSEQ multiplex PCR, the repertoire was profiled, and TCRdb retains in-frame clones only, with some absent. The sample has hundreds of thousands of clones; about 14% are singletons. Findings of the study overall: Patients with Type 1 diabetes showed moderately but significantly shorter TCRB CDR3s in all four CD4+ subsets.

Without exception, sorted populations had purity beyond 95%. The receptor was derived from a man aged 18 to 30 with type 1 diabetes. Sequencing was done on a sample of naive CD4+ T cells from blood. V and J are TRBV7-9 and TRBJ2-2, with 7 bases fitting TRBD1. The chain's CDR3 is CASTDRVYTGELFF. The CDR3 DNA reads as TGTGCCAGCACCGACAGGGTGTACACCGGGGAGCTGTTTTTT.